This T cell receptor (beta chain) is drawn from a study of CD4 and CD8 cells across lung adenocarcinoma regions. Donors had localized lung adenocarcinoma, a non-small cell lung cancer. Germline CDR1 SGHNT, CDR2 YYREEE (reference sequence). The V segment lost 4 bases and the J segment 3 bases; nucleotides outside the gene matches: 0. The CDR3 is made up of 13 amino acids. TCRdb reprocessed the PCR reads with MiXCR, giving one entry per CDR3 protein. This table has around 5,100 distinct CDR3 sequences, roughly 45% appearing once. Sequenced material: CD8+ T cells from the margin of a lung tumor. The chain links TRBV5-4 to TRBJ1-1, with TRBD1 matching over 10 bases. The sequence was obtained from a male donor with lung adenocarcinoma. The CD4 and CD8 labels of this study may be unreliable. CDR3 residues: CASSGQGDTEAFF. The CDR3 DNA is TGTGCCAGCAGCGGACAGGGGGACACTGAAGCTTTCTTT. Full variable domain (missing parts from reference TRBV5-4 and TRBJ1-1): ETGVTQSPTHLIKTRGQQVTLRCSSQSGHNTVSWYQQALGQGPQFIFQYYREEENGRGNFPPRFSGLQFPNYSSELNVNALELDDSALYLCASSGQGDTEAFFGQGTRLTVV.